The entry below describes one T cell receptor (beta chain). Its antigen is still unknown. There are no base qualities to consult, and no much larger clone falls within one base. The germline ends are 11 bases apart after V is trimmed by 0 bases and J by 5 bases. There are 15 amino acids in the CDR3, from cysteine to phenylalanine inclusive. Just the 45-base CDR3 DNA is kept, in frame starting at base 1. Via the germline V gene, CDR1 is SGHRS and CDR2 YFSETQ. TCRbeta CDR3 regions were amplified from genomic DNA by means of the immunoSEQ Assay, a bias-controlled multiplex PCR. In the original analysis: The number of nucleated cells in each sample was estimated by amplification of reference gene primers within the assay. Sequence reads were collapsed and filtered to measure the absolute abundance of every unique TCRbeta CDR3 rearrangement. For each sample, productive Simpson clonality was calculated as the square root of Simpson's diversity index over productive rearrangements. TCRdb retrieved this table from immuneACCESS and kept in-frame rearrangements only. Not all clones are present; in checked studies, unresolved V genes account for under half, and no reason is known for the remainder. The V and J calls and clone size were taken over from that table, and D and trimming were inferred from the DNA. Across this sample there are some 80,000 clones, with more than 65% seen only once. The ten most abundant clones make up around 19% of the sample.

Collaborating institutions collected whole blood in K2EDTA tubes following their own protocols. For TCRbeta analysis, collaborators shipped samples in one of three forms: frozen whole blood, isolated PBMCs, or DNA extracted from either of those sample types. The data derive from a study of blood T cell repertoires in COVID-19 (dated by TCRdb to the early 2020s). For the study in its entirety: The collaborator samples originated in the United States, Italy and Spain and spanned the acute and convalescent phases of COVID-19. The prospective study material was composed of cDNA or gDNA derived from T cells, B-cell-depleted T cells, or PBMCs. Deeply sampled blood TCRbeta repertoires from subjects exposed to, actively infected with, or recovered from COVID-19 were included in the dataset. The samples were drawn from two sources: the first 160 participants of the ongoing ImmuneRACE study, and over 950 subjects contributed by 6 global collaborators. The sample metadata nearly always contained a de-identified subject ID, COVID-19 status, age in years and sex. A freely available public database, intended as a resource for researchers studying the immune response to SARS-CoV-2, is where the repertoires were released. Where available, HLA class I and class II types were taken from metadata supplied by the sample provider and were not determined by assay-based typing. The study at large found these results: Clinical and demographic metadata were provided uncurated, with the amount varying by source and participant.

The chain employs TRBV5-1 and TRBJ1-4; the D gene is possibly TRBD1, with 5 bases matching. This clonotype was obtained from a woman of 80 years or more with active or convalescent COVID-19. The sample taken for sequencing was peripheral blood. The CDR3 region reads CASSLDTGRNEKLFF. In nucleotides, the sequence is TGCGCCAGCAGCTTGGATACAGGAAGAAATGAAAAACTGTTTTTT.